This T cell receptor (beta chain) was sequenced during a study of identical twins. The CDR3 has 15 residues. V gave up 0 bases and J gave up 0 bases, with 9 bases separating them. In germline, CDR1 is MNHEY, CDR2 SVGAGI. Unique molecular identifiers were present on the cDNA, which also gained a universal primer site by template switching. One entry per CDR3 protein, called by TCRdb with MiXCR from the 5' RACE reads. Of 550,000 to 700,000 distinct CDR3 sequences listed, 20% to 25% are singletons. This sample was shared with a second study, whose subject was T cells expressing NK-cell markers. From that paper: Among a few donors, these clonotypes also ranked first in the CD3+CD56-NKG2C+ fraction.

The TCR sequence derives from a woman aged 18 to 35 in good health. The chain couples TRBV6-5 to TRBJ2-7; the D is unclear. What was sequenced was PBMCs. This CDR3 reads CASSYSGSPSYEQYF. CDR3 coding DNA: TGTGCCAGCAGTTACTCGGGCTCACCCTCCTACGAGCAGTACTTC.